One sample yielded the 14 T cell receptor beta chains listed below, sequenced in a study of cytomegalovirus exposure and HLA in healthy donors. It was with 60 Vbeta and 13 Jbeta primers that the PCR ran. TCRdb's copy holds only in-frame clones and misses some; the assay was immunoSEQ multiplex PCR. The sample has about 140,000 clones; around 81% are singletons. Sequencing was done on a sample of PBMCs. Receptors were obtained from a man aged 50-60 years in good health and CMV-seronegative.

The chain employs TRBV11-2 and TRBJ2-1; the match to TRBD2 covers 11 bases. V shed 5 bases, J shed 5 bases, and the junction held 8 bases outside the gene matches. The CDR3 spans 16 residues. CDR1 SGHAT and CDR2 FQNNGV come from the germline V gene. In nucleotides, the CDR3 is TGTGCCAGCAGCCCGGGACTAGCGGAAGGGAACAATGAGCAGTTCTTC. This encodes CASSPGLAEGNNEQFF.

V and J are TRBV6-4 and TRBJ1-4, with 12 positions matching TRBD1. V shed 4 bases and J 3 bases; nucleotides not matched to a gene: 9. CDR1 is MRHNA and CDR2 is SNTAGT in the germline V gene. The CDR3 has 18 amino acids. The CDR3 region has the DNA TGTGCCAGCAGTGTCCACGGGACAGGGGGCGCCCCTAATGAAAAACTGTTTTTT. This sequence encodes CASSVHGTGGAPNEKLFF.

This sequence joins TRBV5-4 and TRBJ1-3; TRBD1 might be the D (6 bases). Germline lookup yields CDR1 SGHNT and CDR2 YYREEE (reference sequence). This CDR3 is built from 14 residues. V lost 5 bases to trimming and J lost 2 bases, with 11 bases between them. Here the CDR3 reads CASSPGVPGNTIYF. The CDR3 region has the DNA TGTGCCAGCAGTCCAGGGGTCCCTGGAAACACCATATATTTT.

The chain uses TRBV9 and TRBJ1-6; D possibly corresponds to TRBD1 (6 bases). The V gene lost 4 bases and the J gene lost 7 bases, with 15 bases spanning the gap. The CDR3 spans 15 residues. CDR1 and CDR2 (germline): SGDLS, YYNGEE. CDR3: CASSPPGQGNSPLHF. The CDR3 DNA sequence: TGTGCCAGCAGCCCCCCCGGGCAGGGGAATTCACCCCTCCACTTT.

The CDR3 loop reads CASRLKTGLDQPQHF. The CDR3 DNA is TGTGCCAGCAGACTCAAGACAGGGCTAGATCAGCCCCAGCATTTT. This chain uses TRBV27 with TRBJ1-5; 7 nucleotides agree with TRBD1. Trimming at V came to 6 bases and at J to 5 bases, leaving 10 bases not matched to a gene. Looked up from germline, CDR1 is MNHEY and CDR2 is SMNVEV (reference sequence). The CDR3 is 15 residues long.

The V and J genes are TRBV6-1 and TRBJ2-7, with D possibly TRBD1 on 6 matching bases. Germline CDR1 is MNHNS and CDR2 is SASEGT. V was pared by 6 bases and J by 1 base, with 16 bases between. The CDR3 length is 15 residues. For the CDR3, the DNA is TGTGCCAGCAGGGCCCGAACTGACAGGTCCTACGAGCAGTACTTC. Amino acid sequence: CASRARTDRSYEQYF.

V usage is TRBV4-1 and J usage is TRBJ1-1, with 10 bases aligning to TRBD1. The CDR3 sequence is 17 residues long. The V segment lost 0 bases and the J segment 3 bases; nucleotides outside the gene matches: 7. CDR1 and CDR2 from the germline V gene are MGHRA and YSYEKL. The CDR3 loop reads CASSQDPGTGAYTEAFF. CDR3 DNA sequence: TGCGCCAGCAGCCAAGATCCCGGGACAGGGGCGTACACTGAAGCTTTCTTT.

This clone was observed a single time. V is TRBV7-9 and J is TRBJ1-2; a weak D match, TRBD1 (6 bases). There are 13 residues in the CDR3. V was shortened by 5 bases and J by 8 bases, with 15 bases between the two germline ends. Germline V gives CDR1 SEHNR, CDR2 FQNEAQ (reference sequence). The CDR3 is CASSQGGARGYTF. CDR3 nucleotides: TGTGCCAGCAGCCAAGGGGGGGCCCGGGGCTACACCTTC.

CDR3 sequence: CASSVEAGGSYGYTF. In DNA form, the CDR3 reads TGTGCCAGCAGCGTAGAGGCAGGGGGTTCTTATGGCTACACCTTC. The chain carries TRBV9 and TRBJ1-2; 7 nucleotides agree with TRBD1. Germline assignment: CDR1 SGDLS and CDR2 YYNGEE. This CDR3 is built from 15 residues. Unmatched junction bases numbered 7, after V lost 0 bases and J lost 5 bases.

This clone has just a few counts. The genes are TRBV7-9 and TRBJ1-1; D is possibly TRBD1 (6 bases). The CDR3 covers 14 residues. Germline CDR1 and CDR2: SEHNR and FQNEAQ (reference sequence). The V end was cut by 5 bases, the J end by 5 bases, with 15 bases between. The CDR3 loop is CASSALGGATEAFF. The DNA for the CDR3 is TGTGCCAGCAGCGCCCTCGGGGGGGCGACTGAAGCTTTCTTT. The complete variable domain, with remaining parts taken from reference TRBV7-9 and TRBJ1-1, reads DTGVSQNPRHKITKRGQNVTFRCDPISEHNRLYWYRQTLGQGPEFLTYFQNEAQLEKSRLLSDRFSAERPKGSFSTLEIQRTEQGDSAMYLCASSALGGATEAFFGQGTRLTVV.

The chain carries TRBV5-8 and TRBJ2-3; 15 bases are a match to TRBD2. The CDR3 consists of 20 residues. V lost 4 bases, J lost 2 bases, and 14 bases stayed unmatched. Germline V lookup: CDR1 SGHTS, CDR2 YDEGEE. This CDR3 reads CASSTTGTSGRIDYTDTQYF. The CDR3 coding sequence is TGTGCCAGCAGCACTACCGGGACTAGCGGGAGGATTGATTACACAGATACGCAGTATTTT.

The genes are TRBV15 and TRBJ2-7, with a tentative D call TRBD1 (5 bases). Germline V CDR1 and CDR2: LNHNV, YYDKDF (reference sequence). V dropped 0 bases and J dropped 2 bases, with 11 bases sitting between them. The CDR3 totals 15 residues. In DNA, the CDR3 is TGTGCCACCAGCAGAGACCCAGGGCCGACCTACGAGCAGTACTTC. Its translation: CATSRDPGPTYEQYF. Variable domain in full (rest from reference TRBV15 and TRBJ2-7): DAMVIQNPRYQVTQFGKPVTLSCSQTLNHNVMYWYQQKSSQAPKLLFHYYDKDFNNEADTPDNFQSRRPNTSFCFLDIRSPGLGDTAMYLCATSRDPGPTYEQYFGPGTRLTVT.

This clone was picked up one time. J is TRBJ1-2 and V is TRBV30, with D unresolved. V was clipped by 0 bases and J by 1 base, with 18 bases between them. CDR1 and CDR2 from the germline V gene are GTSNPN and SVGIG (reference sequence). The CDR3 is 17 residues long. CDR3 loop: CAWSVAVGSAFNYGYTF. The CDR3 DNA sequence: TGTGCCTGGAGTGTAGCGGTGGGGTCAGCCTTTAACTATGGCTACACCTTC.

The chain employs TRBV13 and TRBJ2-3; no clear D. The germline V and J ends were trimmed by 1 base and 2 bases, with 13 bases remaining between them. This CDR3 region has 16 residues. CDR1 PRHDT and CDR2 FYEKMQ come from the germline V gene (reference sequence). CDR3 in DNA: TGTGCCAGCAGCTTAGAAGGCCAGGTGCTCACAGATACGCAGTATTTT. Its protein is CASSLEGQVLTDTQYF.